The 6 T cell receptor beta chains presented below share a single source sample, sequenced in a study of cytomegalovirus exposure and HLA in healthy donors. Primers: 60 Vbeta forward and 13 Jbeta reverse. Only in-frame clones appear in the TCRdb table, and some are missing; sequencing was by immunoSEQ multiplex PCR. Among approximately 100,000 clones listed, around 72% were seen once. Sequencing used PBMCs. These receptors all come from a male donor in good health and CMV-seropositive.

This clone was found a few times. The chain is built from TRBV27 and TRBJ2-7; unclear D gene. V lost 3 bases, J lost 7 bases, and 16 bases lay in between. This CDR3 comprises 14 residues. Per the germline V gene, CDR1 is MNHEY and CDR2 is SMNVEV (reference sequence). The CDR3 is CASSFSVAFGEQYF. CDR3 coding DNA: TGTGCCAGCAGTTTTAGTGTTGCGTTCGGGGAGCAGTACTTC.

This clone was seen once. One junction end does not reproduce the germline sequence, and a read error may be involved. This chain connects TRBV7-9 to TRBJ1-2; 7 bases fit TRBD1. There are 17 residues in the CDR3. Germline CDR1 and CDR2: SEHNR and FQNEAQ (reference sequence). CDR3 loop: CSSSNLGTDNSNYGYTF. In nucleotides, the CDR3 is TGTTCCAGCAGCAACCTCGGGACAGACAATTCTAACTATGGCTACACCTTC.

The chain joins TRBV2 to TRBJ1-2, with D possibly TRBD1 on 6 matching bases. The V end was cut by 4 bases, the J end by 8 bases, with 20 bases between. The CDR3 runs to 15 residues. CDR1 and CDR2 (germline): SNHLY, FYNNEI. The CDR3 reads CASSVRTGGSEGYTF. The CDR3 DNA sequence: TGTGCCAGCAGTGTCAGGACTGGGGGCTCCGAGGGCTACACCTTC. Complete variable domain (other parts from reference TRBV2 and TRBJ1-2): EPEVTQTPSHQVTQMGQEVILRCVPISNHLYFYWYRQILGQKVEFLVSFYNNEISEKSEIFDDQFSVERPDGSNFTLKIRSTKLEDSAMYFCASSVRTGGSEGYTFGSGTRLTVV.

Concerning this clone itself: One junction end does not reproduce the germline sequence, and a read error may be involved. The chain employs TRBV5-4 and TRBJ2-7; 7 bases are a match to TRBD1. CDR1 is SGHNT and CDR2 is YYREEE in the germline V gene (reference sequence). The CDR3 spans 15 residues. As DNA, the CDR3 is TGTGCCAGCAGTTTGGGATCGGGACAGATCTACGAGCAGTACTTC. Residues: CASSLGSGQIYEQYF.

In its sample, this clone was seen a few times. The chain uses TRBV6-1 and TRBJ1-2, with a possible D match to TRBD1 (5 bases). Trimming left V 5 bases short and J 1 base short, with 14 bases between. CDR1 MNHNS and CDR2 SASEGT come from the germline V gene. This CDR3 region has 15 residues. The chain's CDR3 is CASSKDGGYNYGYTF. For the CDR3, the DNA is TGTGCCAGCAGTAAGGACGGGGGTTATAACTATGGCTACACCTTC.

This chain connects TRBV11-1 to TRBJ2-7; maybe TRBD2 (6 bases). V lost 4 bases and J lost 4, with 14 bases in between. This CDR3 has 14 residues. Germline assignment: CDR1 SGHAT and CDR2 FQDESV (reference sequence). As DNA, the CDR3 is TGTGCCAGCAGCTCCCGGACGGGAGAGTACGAGCAGTACTTC. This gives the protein CASSSRTGEYEQYF. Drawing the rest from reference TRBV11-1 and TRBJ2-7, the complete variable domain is EAEVAQSPRYKITEKSQAVAFWCDPISGHATLYWYRQILGQGPELLVQFQDESVVDDSQLPKDRFSAERLKGVDSTLKIQPAELGDSAMYLCASSSRTGEYEQYFGPGTRLTVT.